These T cell receptor beta chains were read from a single sample in a study of OX40 agonist ivuxolimab in advanced cancers. Data came from immunoSEQ multiplex PCR; TCRdb stores just in-frame clones and leaves some out. The profile shows under 55,000 clones, about 86% of them singletons. The sequencing here drew on CD4+ or CD8+ T cells sorted from blood, taken in a trial of the OX40 agonist ivuxolimab. Receptor source: an adult with an advanced solid tumor such as melanoma, head and neck, liver or kidney cancer. Each CDR3 is given with its conserved first and last residue. Fields, in order: V gene, clone size, CDR3 length, D gene, J gene, CDR3 protein, CDR3 DNA. D genes are given only for firm matches. Clone size is shown for a subset of rows, as once, few, many or a class of expanded clone.

TRBV10-3	.	16	.	TRBJ1-5	CAVGMGPGGDNQPQHF	TGTGCCGTTGGGATGGGGCCTGGCGGGGACAATCAGCCCCAGCATTTT
TRBV6-1	.	16	TRBD1	TRBJ1-1	CASSEYRGGRNTEAFF	TGTGCCAGCAGTGAATACCGAGGGGGCAGGAACACTGAAGCTTTCTTT
TRBV18	.	14	TRBD1	TRBJ2-7	CASSPLRDRAEQYF	TGTGCCAGCTCACCCCTCCGGGACAGGGCCGAGCAGTACTTC
TRBV5-1	.	14	.	TRBJ1-1	CASSRYQGNTEAFF	TGCGCCAGCAGCCGCTATCAGGGGAACACTGAAGCTTTCTTT
TRBV11-2	.	13	.	TRBJ1-6	CASSTNADSPLHF	TGTGCCAGCAGCACTAACGCGGACTCACCCCTCCACTTT
TRBV19	.	15	TRBD1	TRBJ1-2	CASSMVTGGTYGYTF	TGTGCCAGTAGTATGGTAACAGGGGGCACTTATGGCTACACCTTC
TRBV7-2	.	15	TRBD1	TRBJ1-5	CASSPGTGGNQPQHF	TGTGCCAGCAGCCCAGGGACAGGGGGCAATCAGCCCCAGCATTTT
TRBV18	.	12	.	TRBJ1-1	CASSPRDTEAFF	TGTGCCAGCTCACCAAGGGACACTGAAGCTTTCTTT
TRBV7-3	once	16	.	TRBJ2-6	CASSRDRTSGANVLTF	TGTGCCAGCAGCCGTGACAGGACCTCTGGGGCCAACGTCCTGACTTTC
TRBV9	few	14	.	TRBJ1-2	CASSVVQGPGGYTF	TGTGCCAGCAGCGTAGTTCAGGGGCCAGGGGGCTACACCTTC
TRBV5-1	.	14	.	TRBJ1-1	CASSLDDPNTEAFF	TGCGCCAGCAGCTTGGATGATCCAAACACTGAAGCTTTCTTT
TRBV10-3	.	15	TRBD1	TRBJ2-1	CAISGDGQGGNEQFF	TGTGCCATCAGTGGAGACGGACAGGGCGGCAATGAGCAGTTCTTC
TRBV11-2	.	17	TRBD2	TRBJ2-5	CASSLEALAGGLRTQYF	TGTGCCAGCAGCTTAGAGGCCCTAGCGGGGGGGCTAAGGACCCAGTACTTC
TRBV10-3	few	13	TRBD1	TRBJ1-3	CAITGGPGNTIYF	TGTGCCATCACAGGGGGGCCTGGAAACACCATATATTTT
TRBV4-1	.	14	TRBD2	TRBJ2-7	CASSQGLANYEQYF	TGCGCCAGCAGCCAGGGACTAGCCAACTACGAGCAGTACTTC
TRBV30	.	15	TRBD1	TRBJ1-2	CAWSAGQGANYGYTF	TGTGCCTGGAGTGCGGGACAGGGGGCGAACTATGGCTACACCTTC
TRBV7-2	.	16	TRBD2	TRBJ2-3	CASSLLAGAPTDTQYF	TGTGCCAGCAGTTTACTAGCGGGGGCCCCCACAGATACGCAGTATTTT
TRBV28	.	15	TRBD2	TRBJ2-3	CASSKTSGGGDTQYF	TGTGCCAGCAGTAAAACTAGCGGGGGTGGAGATACGCAGTATTTT
TRBV5-1	few	13	.	TRBJ1-2	CASSQEGGYGYTF	TGCGCCAGCAGCCAGGAGGGTGGCTATGGCTACACCTTC
TRBV6-1	few	18	.	TRBJ1-4	CASSEDVVGEGYNEKLFF	TGTGCCAGCAGTGAAGATGTGGTAGGGGAAGGGTATAATGAAAAACTGTTTTTT
TRBV30	.	12	TRBD1	TRBJ1-1	CAWIQGGTEAFF	TGTGCCTGGATCCAGGGGGGTACTGAAGCTTTCTTT
TRBV28	medium-sized	16	TRBD1	TRBJ2-7	CASSKSGGTGGNEQYF	TGTGCCAGCAGCAAAAGTGGCGGGACAGGGGGAAACGAGCAGTACTTC
TRBV7-9	few	14	.	TRBJ1-6	CASSLVGDNSPLHF	TGTGCCAGCAGCTTAGTTGGGGATAATTCACCCCTCCACTTT
TRBV19	.	16	TRBD2	TRBJ2-7	CASSIGLAGEIYEQYF	TGTGCCAGTAGTATAGGTCTAGCGGGGGAGATCTACGAGCAGTACTTC
TRBV18	.	14	TRBD2	TRBJ2-1	CASSPPTSGGAQFF	TGTGCCAGCTCACCACCGACTAGCGGGGGGGCACAGTTCTTC
TRBV19	.	15	.	TRBJ1-5	CASSIGNAGDQPQHF	TGTGCCAGTAGTATAGGAAACGCTGGGGATCAGCCCCAGCATTTT
TRBV19	.	14	.	TRBJ2-4	CASSITGTKNIQYF	TGTGCCAGTAGTATTACCGGAACCAAAAACATTCAGTACTTC
TRBV19	.	13	.	TRBJ1-6	CASNPRNNSPLHF	TGTGCCAGTAACCCCAGAAATAATTCACCCCTCCACTTT
TRBV11-2	.	15	.	TRBJ2-3	CASSPQGSFTDTQYF	TGTGCCAGCAGCCCCCAGGGATCCTTCACAGATACGCAGTATTTT
TRBV12-5	.	17	.	TRBJ1-6	CASVYMGESSYNSPLHF	TGTGCTAGTGTTTACATGGGCGAAAGCTCCTATAATTCACCCCTCCACTTT
TRBV5-6	.	17	TRBD1	TRBJ1-5	CASSLAGTGTRNQPQHF	TGTGCCAGCAGCTTGGCCGGGACAGGGACGCGCAATCAGCCCCAGCATTTT
TRBV30	.	17	.	TRBJ2-3	CAWGVGALVSSTDTQYF	TGTGCCTGGGGGGTTGGGGCCTTGGTTTCGAGCACAGATACGCAGTATTTT
TRBV6-4	.	15	.	TRBJ1-1	CASSEAPGGSTEAFF	TGTGCCAGCAGTGAGGCCCCGGGGGGAAGCACTGAAGCTTTCTTT
TRBV19	.	17	.	TRBJ2-7	CASSTPLVGGSSYEQYF	TGTGCCAGTAGTACCCCCCTAGTAGGGGGGAGCTCCTACGAGCAGTACTTC
TRBV7-6	.	17	.	TRBJ1-3	CASSYVPDNTGENTIYF	TGTGCCAGCAGCTATGTCCCCGACAACACGGGAGAAAACACCATATATTTT
TRBV28	.	14	TRBD1	TRBJ1-1	CASNTDQGETEAFF	TGTGCCAGCAATACCGATCAGGGGGAGACTGAAGCTTTCTTT
TRBV6-1	.	15	.	TRBJ2-7	CASRSDNLSIYEQYF	TGTGCCAGCAGATCTGACAACCTATCTATCTACGAGCAGTACTTC
TRBV27	.	13	.	TRBJ2-7	CASSLGQLYEQYF	TGTGCCAGCAGTTTAGGGCAGCTCTACGAGCAGTACTTC
TRBV27	.	16	.	TRBJ1-6	CASSFSTRGTGSPLHF	TGTGCCAGCAGTTTTTCTACTCGGGGGACGGGTTCACCCCTCCACTTT
TRBV6-4	once	18	TRBD2	TRBJ2-7	CASSDSILAGGPDDEQYF	TGTGCCAGCAGTGACTCGATCCTAGCGGGGGGGCCTGACGACGAGCAGTACTTC
TRBV5-1	.	13	.	TRBJ2-7	CASSWGERYEQYF	TGCGCCAGCAGCTGGGGTGAACGGTACGAGCAGTACTTC
TRBV28	.	11	.	TRBJ1-3	CASLSRDTIYF	TGTGCCAGCCTTAGCCGGGACACCATATATTTT
TRBV19	.	15	TRBD2	TRBJ2-5	CASSIIAGMYETQYF	TGTGCCAGTAGTATAATAGCGGGGATGTATGAGACCCAGTACTTC
TRBV6-5	.	15	.	TRBJ1-1	CASTPPLGKGTEAFF	TGTGCCAGCACCCCCCCGTTAGGGAAAGGCACTGAAGCTTTCTTT
TRBV29-1	.	16	TRBD1	TRBJ1-1	CSVRAGTGSMNTEAFF	TGCAGCGTCCGTGCCGGGACAGGGTCCATGAACACTGAAGCTTTCTTT
TRBV19	.	14	.	TRBJ1-1	CASSRDRRNTEAFF	TGTGCCAGTAGTCGGGACCGGCGGAACACTGAAGCTTTCTTT